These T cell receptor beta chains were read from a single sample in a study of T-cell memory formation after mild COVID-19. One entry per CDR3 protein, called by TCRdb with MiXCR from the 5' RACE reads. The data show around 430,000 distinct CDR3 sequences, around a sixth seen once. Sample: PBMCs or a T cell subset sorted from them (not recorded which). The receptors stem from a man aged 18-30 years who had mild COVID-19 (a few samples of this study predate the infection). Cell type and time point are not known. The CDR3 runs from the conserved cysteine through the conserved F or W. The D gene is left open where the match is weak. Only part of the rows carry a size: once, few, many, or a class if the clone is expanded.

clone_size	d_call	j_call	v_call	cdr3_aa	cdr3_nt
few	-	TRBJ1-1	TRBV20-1	CSARGGNTEAFF	TGCAGTGCTAGGGGGGGGAACACTGAAGCTTTCTTT
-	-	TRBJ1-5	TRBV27	CASSWGVGYNQPQHF	TGTGCCAGCAGTTGGGGGGTAGGATACAATCAGCCCCAGCATTTT
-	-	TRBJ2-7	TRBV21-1	CASRPSGGYDSSYEQYF	TGTGCCAGCCGCCCTAGCGGGGGGTACGATAGCTCCTACGAGCAGTACTTC
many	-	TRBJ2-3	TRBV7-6	CASSPGLTPTDTQYF	TGTGCCAGCAGCCCCGGACTTACCCCCACAGATACGCAGTATTTT
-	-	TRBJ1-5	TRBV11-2	CASSLTGQPSPQHF	TGTGCCAGCAGCTTGACGGGCCAGCCATCGCCCCAGCATTTT
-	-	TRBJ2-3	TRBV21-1	CASSEAAPDTDTQYF	TGTGCCAGCAGCGAAGCAGCCCCGGACACAGATACGCAGTATTTT
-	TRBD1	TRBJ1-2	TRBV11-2	CASSLVRPGGHGYTF	TGTGCCAGCAGCTTAGTAAGGCCAGGGGGGCATGGCTACACCTTC
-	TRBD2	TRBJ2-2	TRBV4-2	CASSHPSLLAGVTGELFF	TGTGCCAGCAGCCACCCTTCCCTGCTAGCGGGGGTCACCGGGGAGCTGTTTTTT
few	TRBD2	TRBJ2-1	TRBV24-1	CATGRGNEQFF	TGTGCCACCGGGCGGGGGAATGAGCAGTTCTTC
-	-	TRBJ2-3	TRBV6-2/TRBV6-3	CASSRLNTQYF	TGTGCCAGCAGCCGCCTCAATACGCAGTATTTT
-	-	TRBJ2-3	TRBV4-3	CASSQTYPPGDTQYF	TGCGCCAGCAGCCAGACCTATCCCCCTGGAGATACGCAGTATTTT
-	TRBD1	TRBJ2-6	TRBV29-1	CSVVPFGAQGAGSGANVLTF	TGCAGCGTTGTCCCGTTCGGTGCTCAGGGGGCAGGCTCTGGGGCCAACGTCCTGACTTTC
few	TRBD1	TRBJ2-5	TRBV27	CASRIQGAVETQYF	TGTGCCAGCCGCATCCAGGGGGCGGTGGAGACCCAGTACTTC
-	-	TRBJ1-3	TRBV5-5	CASSADLTVSGNTIYF	TGTGCCAGCAGCGCTGACCTCACAGTCTCTGGAAACACCATATATTTT
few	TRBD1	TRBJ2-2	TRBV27	CASRTGYTGELFF	TGTGCCAGCAGGACAGGGTACACCGGGGAGCTGTTTTTT
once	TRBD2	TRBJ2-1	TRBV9	CASSVSGTSGDKQFF	TGTGCCAGCAGCGTATCCGGGACTAGCGGGGATAAGCAGTTCTTC
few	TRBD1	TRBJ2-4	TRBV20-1	CSALRTGGQNIQYF	TGCAGTGCCCTACGGACAGGGGGACAAAACATTCAGTACTTC
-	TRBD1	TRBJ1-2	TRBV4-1	CASSHRLTGFVGYTF	TGCGCCAGCAGCCACCGACTGACAGGGTTCGTAGGCTACACCTTC
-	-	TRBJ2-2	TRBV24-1	CATSGISEQGPQNTGELFF	TGTGCCACCAGTGGCATCTCCGAACAGGGACCACAGAACACCGGGGAGCTGTTTTTT
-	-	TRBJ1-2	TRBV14	CARRMTANYGYTF	TGTGCCAGACGCATGACAGCTAACTATGGCTACACCTTC
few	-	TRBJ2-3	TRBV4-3	CASSHPAGGGSLDTQYF	TGCGCCAGCAGCCACCCCGCCGGGGGCGGTAGTCTAGATACGCAGTATTTT
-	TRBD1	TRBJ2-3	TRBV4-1	CASSLARTGARGDTQYF	TGCGCCAGCAGCCTCGCCCGAACAGGGGCCCGGGGAGATACGCAGTATTTT
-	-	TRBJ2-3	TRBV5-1	CASSLSDLLGTDTQYF	TGCGCCAGCAGCTTGTCCGACCTCCTGGGCACAGATACGCAGTATTTT
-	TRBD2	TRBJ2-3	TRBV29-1	CSVVGGVSDTQYF	TGCAGCGTTGTCGGGGGGGTCTCAGATACGCAGTATTTT
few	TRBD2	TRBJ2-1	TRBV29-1	CSVGRTSGGLNEQFF	TGCAGCGTCGGAAGGACTAGCGGGGGGCTAAATGAGCAGTTCTTC
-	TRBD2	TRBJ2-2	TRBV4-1	CASTPESGGADTGELFF	TGCGCCAGCACCCCCGAGTCCGGGGGGGCGGACACCGGGGAGCTGTTTTTT
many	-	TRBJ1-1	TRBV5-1	CASSFNRAGASTEAFF	TGCGCCAGCAGCTTCAACCGGGCGGGGGCAAGCACTGAAGCTTTCTTT
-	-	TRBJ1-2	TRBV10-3	CATAWAVDYGYTF	TGTGCCACCGCCTGGGCGGTTGACTATGGCTACACCTTC
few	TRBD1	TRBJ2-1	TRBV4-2	CASSQDDREHDEQFF	TGTGCCAGCAGCCAAGATGACAGGGAGCACGATGAGCAGTTCTTC
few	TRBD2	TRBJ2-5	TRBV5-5	CASSFAGTSVQETQYF	TGTGCCAGCAGCTTCGCCGGGACTAGCGTCCAAGAGACCCAGTACTTC